Given below is one T cell receptor beta chain in context. Authors' methods: Reference gene primer amplification gave estimated nucleated cell counts. Clones were read by immunoSEQ multiplex PCR, and TCRdb kept only the in-frame ones, dropping some. The V and J calls and the clone size are those of that table, but D and trimming were determined from the DNA. Counted here are about 150,000 clones, about 79% occurring once; the ten biggest clones make up 25% to 30%. The data were taken from a study of blood T cell repertoires in COVID-19. Study-level background: COVID-19 samples from acute and convalescent phases originated in the United States, Italy and Spain. T cells, B-cell-depleted T cells, or PBMCs provided the cDNA or gDNA that served as material.

In germline, CDR1 is MNHEY, CDR2 SVGAGI. The CDR3 is 13 residues long. The V gene end was trimmed by 5 bases and the J gene end by 3 bases; junction bases not matched to a gene: 1. The receptor was derived from a woman aged 60-70 years with acute or convalescent COVID-19. The genes are TRBV6-5 and TRBJ2-7; 10 bases fit TRBD1. Sequencing was carried out using peripheral blood. The CDR3 nucleotides read TGTGCCAGCAGTAGGGACAGGGGCTACGAGCAGTACGTC. Protein product: CASSRDRGYEQYV.